This is a list of T cell receptor beta chains from one sample in a study of blood T cell repertoires in COVID-19. Assay used: immunoSEQ multiplex PCR; TCRdb lists only in-frame clones, some missing. The sample consists of about 120,000 clones, approximately 87% of them appearing once. What was sequenced was peripheral blood. These receptor sequences come from a man aged 55-75 years with acute or convalescent COVID-19. The CDR3 runs from the conserved cysteine through the conserved F or W. The order of the fields is J gene, clone size, V gene, CDR3 length, D gene, CDR3 protein, CDR3 DNA. The D gene is left open where the match is weak. The size of a clone is reported for some rows only, either as once, few or many, or as a class for expanded clones.

TRBJ2-5 | once | TRBV5-6 | 15 | - | CASSLGERSGETQYF | TGTGCCAGCAGCTTGGGGGAACGATCGGGGGAGACCCAGTACTTC
TRBJ1-4 | - | TRBV3-1/TRBV3-2 | 13 | - | CASSQASGEKLFF | TGTGCCAGCAGCCAAGCTAGTGGTGAAAAACTGTTTTTT
TRBJ2-7 | - | TRBV4-1 | 15 | - | CASSLQNEGSYEQYF | TGCGCCAGCAGCCTTCAAAACGAGGGATCCTACGAGCAGTACTTC
TRBJ2-3 | - | TRBV14 | 13 | - | CASSQYPRDTQYF | TGTGCCAGCAGCCAATACCCGCGGGATACGCAGTATTTT
TRBJ1-3 | - | TRBV9 | 16 | - | CASSVGRQPSGNTIYF | TGTGCCAGCAGCGTAGGTCGACAGCCCTCTGGAAACACCATATATTTT
TRBJ2-5 | - | TRBV7-2 | 15 | - | CASSSPGAGGETQYF | TGTGCCAGCAGCTCCCCCGGGGCAGGAGGGGAGACCCAGTACTTC
TRBJ2-6 | once | TRBV19 | 16 | TRBD1 | CASSRQGAPGANVLTF | TGTGCCAGTAGTAGACAGGGGGCGCCCGGGGCCAACGTCCTGACTTTC
TRBJ2-5 | - | TRBV2 | 13 | TRBD2 | CASTPGLEETQYF | TGTGCCAGCACCCCGGGACTAGAAGAGACCCAGTACTTC
TRBJ2-5 | - | TRBV6-2/TRBV6-3 | 18 | TRBD2 | CASRPGTSGSGYQETQYF | TGTGCCAGCAGGCCTGGGACTAGCGGGAGCGGGTACCAAGAGACCCAGTACTTC
TRBJ2-5 | - | TRBV29-1 | 11 | - | CSVSWRETQYF | TGCAGCGTCTCGTGGCGGGAGACCCAGTACTTC
TRBJ2-7 | - | TRBV28 | 14 | TRBD2 | CASSFISGRYEQYF | TGTGCCAGCAGTTTTATAAGCGGGAGGTACGAGCAGTACTTC
TRBJ2-1 | once | TRBV4-2 | 15 | - | CASSLRPLEVDEQFF | TGTGCCAGCAGCCTCCGCCCCCTAGAGGTGGATGAGCAGTTCTTC
TRBJ1-5 | - | TRBV5-1 | 16 | TRBD1 | CASSETGTGGGQPQHF | TGCGCCAGCAGCGAGACCGGGACAGGCGGCGGGCAGCCCCAGCATTTT
TRBJ1-5 | - | TRBV18 | 16 | TRBD1 | CASSQTGGHGNQPQHF | TGTGCCAGCTCTCAAACAGGGGGCCATGGCAATCAGCCCCAGCATTTT
TRBJ2-2 | once | TRBV19 | 17 | - | CASSIDPQGPNTGELFF | TGTGCCAGTAGTATAGATCCCCAGGGCCCGAACACCGGGGAGCTGTTTTTT
TRBJ2-1 | - | TRBV5-1 | 19 | TRBD1 | CASSFSRTGIRGSYNEQFF | TGCGCCAGCAGCTTTTCTCGGACAGGGATTAGGGGATCCTACAATGAGCAGTTCTTC
TRBJ1-2 | - | TRBV5-4 | 13 | - | CASSLDRAYGYTF | TGTGCCAGCAGCTTGGACAGAGCATATGGCTACACCTTC